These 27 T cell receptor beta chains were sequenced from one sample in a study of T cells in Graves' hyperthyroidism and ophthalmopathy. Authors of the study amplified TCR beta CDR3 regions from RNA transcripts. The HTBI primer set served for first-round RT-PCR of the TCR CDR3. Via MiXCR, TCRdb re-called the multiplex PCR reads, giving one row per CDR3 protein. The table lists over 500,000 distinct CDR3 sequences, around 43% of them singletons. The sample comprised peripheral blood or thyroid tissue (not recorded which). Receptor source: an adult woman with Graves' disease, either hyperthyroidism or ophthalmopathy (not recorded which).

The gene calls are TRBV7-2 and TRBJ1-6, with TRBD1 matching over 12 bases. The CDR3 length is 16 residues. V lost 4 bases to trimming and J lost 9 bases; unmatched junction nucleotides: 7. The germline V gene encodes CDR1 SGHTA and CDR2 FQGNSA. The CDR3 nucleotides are TGTGCCAGCAGCTCCTCGGGACAGGGGGCAGGTTCACCCCTCCACTTT. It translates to CASSSSGQGAGSPLHF.

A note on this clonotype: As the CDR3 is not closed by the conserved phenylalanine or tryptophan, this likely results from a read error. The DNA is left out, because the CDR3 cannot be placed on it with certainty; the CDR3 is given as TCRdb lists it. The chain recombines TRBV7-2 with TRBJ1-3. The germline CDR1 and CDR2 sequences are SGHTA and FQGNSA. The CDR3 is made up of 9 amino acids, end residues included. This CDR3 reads CASSLGLGR.

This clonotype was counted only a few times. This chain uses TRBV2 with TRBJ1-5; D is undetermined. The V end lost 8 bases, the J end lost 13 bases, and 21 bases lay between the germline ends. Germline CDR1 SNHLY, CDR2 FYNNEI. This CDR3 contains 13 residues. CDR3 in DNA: TGTGCCAGCTCGGCGGGGATTGATAGCAATCAGCATTTT. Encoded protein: CASSAGIDSNQHF.

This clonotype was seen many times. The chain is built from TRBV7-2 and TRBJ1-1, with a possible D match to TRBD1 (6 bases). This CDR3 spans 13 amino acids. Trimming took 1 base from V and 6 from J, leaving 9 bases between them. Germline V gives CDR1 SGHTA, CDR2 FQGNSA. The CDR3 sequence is CASSLEGGAEAFF. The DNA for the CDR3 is TGTGCCAGCAGCTTAGAGGGGGGGGCTGAAGCTTTCTTT.

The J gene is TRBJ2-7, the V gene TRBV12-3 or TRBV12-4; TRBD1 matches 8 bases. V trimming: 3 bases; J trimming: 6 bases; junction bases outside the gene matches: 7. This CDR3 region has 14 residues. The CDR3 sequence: CASSFVQGASEQYF. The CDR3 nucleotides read TGTGCCAGCAGTTTCGTGCAGGGGGCTAGCGAGCAGTACTTC.

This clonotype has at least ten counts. For the CDR3, the DNA is TGTGCCAGCAGTGAATACTCCTCTAGTGCAACTAATGAAAAACTGTTTTTT. Translating it yields CASSEYSSSATNEKLFF. The chain has TRBV25-1 and TRBJ1-4; D unresolved. V dropped 0 bases and J dropped 0 bases, with 11 bases sitting between them. The CDR3 covers 17 residues. The germline CDR1 and CDR2 sequences are MGHDK and SYGVNS.

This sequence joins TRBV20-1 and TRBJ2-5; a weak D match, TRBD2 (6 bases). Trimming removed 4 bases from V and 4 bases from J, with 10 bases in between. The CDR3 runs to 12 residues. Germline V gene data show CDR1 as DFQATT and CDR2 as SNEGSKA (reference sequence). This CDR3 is CSAIRGTETQYF. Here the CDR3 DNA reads TGCAGTGCTATTCGGGGGACAGAGACCCAGTACTTC.

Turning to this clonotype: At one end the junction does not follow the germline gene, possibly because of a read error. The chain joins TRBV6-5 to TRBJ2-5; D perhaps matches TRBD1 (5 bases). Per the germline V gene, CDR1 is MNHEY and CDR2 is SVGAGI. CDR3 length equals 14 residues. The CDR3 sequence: CASSVAGHQETRYF. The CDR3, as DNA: TGCGCCAGCAGTGTGGCAGGACACCAAGAGACCCGGTACTTC.

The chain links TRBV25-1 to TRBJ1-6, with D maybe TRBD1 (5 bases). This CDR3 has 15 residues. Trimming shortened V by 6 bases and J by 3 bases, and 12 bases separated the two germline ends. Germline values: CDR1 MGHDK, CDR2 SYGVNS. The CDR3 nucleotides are TGTGCCAGCAGCCCAGGGACTGTCTATAATTCACCCCTCCACTTT. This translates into CASSPGTVYNSPLHF.

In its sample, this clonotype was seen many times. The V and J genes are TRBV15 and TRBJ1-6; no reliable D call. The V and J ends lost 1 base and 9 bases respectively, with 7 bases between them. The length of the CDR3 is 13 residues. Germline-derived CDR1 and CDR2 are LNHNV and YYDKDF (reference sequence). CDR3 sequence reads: CATSRVTGSPLHF. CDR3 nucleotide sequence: TGTGCCACCAGCAGAGTTACTGGTTCACCCCTCCACTTT.

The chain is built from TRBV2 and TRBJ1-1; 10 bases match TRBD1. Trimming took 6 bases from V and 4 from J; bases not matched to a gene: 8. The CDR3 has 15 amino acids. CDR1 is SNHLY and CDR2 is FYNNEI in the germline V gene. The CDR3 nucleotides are TGTGCCAGCAGGGGGACAGGGGTTAGGGGCACTGAAGCTTTCTTT. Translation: CASRGTGVRGTEAFF.

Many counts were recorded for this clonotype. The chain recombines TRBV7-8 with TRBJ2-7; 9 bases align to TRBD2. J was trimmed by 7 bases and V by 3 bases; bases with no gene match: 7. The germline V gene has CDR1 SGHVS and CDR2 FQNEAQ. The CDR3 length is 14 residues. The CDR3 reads CASSFGLARMEQYF. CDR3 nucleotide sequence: TGTGCCAGCAGCTTCGGACTAGCGAGAATGGAGCAGTACTTC.

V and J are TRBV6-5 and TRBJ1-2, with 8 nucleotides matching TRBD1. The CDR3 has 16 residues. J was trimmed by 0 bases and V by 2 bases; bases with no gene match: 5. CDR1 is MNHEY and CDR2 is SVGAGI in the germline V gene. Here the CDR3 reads CASSYMGQDTNYGYTF. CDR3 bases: TGTGCCAGCAGTTACATGGGACAGGATACTAACTATGGCTACACCTTC.

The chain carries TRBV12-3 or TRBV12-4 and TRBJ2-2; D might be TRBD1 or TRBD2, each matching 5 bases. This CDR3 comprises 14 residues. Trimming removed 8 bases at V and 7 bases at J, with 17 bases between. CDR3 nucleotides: TGTGCCAGCGGGGCGAGGCCTAGCAACGGGGAGCTGTTTTTT. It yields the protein CASGARPSNGELFF.

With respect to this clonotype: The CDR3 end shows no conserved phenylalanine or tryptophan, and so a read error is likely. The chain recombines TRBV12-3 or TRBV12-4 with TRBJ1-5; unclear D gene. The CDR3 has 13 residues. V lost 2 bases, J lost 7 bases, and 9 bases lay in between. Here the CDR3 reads CASSLRHPQPQHL. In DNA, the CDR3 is TGTGCCAGCAGTTTACGTCACCCGCAGCCCCAGCATCTT.

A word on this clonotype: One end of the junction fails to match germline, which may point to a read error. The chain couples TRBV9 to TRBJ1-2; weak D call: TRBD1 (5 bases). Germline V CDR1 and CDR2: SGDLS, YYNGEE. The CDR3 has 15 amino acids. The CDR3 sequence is CASSPAGTAVWGYTF. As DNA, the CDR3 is TGCGCCAGCAGCCCAGCCGGGACTGCAGTGTGGGGCTACACCTTC.

The CDR3 is CASTGQGKETQYF. As DNA, the CDR3 is TGTGCCAGCACAGGACAGGGGAAAGAGACCCAGTACTTC. The chain is built from TRBV2 and TRBJ2-5, with 9 positions matching TRBD1. Germline V lookup: CDR1 SNHLY, CDR2 FYNNEI. After removal of 7 bases from V and 3 bases from J, the junction contained 3 bases not matched to a gene. CDR3 length: 13 residues.

The chain's CDR3 is CASKRDTSGYTF. In nucleotides, the CDR3 is TGTGCCAGCAAGCGGGACACCTCTGGCTACACCTTC. The chain combines TRBV6-1 with TRBJ1-2; D might be TRBD1 (6 bases). The V gene lost 7 bases and the J gene lost 7 bases, with 13 bases spanning the gap. The CDR3 runs 12 residues. Germline CDR1 and CDR2: MNHNS and SASEGT.

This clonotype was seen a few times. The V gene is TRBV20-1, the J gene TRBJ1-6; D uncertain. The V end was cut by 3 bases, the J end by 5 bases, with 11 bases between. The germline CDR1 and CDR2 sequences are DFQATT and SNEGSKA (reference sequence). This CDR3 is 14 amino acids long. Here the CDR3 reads CSASRESDNSPLHF. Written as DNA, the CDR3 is TGCAGTGCTAGTAGGGAGAGTGATAATTCACCCCTCCACTTT.

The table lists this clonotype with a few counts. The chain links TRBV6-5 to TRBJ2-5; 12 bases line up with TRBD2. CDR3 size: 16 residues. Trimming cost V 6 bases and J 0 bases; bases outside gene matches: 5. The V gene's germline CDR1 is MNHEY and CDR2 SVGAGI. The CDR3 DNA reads TGTGCCAGCAGGATTCTAGCGGGAGGGAACCAAGAGACCCAGTACTTC. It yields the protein CASRILAGGNQETQYF.

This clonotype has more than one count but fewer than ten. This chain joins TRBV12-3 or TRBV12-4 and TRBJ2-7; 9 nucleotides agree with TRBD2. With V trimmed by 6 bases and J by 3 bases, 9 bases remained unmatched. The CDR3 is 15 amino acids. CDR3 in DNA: TGTGCCAGCAGGTGGGGGACTAGCCCGGACTACGAGCAGTACTTC. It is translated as CASRWGTSPDYEQYF.

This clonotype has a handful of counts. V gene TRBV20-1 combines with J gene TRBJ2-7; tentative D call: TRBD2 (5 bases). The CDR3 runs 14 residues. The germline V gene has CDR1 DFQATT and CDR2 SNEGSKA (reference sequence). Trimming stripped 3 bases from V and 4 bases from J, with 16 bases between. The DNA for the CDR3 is TGCAGTGCTAGCTCAGCCGGAGGTGGTTACGAGCAGTACTTC. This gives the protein CSASSAGGGYEQYF.

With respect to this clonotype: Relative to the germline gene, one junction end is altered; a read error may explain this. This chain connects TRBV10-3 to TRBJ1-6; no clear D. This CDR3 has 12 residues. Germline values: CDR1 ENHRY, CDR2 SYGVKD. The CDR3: CVISQQNSPLHF. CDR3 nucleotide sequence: TGTGTCATCAGTCAGCAGAATTCACCCCTCCACTTT.

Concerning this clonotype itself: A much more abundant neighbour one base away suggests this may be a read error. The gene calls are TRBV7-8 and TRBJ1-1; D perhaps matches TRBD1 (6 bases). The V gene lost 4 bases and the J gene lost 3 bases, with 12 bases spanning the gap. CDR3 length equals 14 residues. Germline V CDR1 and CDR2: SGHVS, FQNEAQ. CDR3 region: CASSSVRGDTEAFF. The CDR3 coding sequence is TGTGCCAGCAGCTCCGTAAGGGGGGACACTGAAGCTTTCTTT.

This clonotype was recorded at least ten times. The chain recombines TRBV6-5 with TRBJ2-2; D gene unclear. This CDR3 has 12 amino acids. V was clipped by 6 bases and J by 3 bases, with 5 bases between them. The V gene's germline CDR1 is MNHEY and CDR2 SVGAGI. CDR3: CASRSYTGELFF. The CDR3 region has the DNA TGTGCCAGCAGGTCGTACACCGGGGAGCTGTTTTTT.

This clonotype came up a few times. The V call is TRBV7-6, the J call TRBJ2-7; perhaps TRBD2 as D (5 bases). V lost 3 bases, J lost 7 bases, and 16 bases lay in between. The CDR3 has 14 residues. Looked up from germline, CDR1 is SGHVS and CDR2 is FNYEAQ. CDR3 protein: CASSLRPGLGEQYF. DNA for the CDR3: TGTGCCAGCAGCTTGCGCCCGGGATTGGGGGAGCAGTACTTC.

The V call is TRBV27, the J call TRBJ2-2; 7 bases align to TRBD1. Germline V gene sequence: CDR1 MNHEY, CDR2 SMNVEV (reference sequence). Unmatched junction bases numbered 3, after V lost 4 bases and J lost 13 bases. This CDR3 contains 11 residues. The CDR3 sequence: CASSSNRGLFF. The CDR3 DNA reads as TGTGCCAGCAGTTCGAACAGGGGGCTGTTTTTT.